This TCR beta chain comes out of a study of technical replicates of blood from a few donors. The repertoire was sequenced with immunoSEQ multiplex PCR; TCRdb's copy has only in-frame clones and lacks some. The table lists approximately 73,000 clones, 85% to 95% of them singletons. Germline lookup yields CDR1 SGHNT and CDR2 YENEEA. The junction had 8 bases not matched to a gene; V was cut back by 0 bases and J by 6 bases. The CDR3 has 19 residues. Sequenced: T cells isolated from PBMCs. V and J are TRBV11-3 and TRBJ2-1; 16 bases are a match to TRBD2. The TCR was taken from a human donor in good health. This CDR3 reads CASSLESGLAGGPGNEQFF. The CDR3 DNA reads TGTGCCAGCAGCTTAGAATCGGGACTAGCGGGAGGGCCCGGCAATGAGCAGTTCTTC.